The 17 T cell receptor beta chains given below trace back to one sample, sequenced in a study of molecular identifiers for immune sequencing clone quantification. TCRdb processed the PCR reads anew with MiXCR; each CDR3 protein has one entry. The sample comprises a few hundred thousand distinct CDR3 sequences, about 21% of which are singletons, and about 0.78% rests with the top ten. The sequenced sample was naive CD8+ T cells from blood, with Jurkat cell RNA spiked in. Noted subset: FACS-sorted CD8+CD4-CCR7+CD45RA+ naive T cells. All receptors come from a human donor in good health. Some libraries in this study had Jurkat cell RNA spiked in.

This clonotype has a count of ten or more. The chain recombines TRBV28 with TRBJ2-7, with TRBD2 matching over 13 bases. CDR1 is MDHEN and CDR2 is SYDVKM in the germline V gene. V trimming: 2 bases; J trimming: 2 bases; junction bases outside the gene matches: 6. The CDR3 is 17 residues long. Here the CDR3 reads CASSLGTSGIRPYEQYF. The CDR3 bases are TGTGCCAGCAGTTTAGGGACTAGCGGGATTCGGCCCTACGAGCAGTACTTC.

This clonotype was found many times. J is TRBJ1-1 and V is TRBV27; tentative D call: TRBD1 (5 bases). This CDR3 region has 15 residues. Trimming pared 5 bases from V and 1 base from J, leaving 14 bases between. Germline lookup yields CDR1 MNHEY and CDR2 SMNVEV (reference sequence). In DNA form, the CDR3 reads TGTGCCAGCAGTCCACTATTAACAGGGAACACTGAAGCTTTCTTT. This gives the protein CASSPLLTGNTEAFF.

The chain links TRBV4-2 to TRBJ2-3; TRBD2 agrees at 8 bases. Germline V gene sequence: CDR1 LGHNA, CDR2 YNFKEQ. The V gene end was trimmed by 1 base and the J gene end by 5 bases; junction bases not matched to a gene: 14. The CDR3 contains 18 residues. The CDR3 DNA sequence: TGTGCCAGCAGCCAAGCTGAGGGCGGGAGGCTCGTTGGAGATACGCAGTATTTT. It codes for CASSQAEGGRLVGDTQYF.

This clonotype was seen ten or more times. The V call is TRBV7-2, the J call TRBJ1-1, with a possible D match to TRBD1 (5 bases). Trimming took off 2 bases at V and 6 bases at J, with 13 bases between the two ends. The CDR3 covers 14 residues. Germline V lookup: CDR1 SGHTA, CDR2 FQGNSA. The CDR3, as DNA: TGTGCCAGCAGCTTAACCCTGGCAGGGCCTGAAGCTTTCTTT. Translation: CASSLTLAGPEAFF.

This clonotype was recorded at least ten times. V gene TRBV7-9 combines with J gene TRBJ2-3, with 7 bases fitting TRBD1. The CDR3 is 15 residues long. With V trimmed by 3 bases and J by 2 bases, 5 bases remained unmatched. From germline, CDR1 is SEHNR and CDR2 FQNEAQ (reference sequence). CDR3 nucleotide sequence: TGTGCCAGCAGCTTCTGGGACAGCTACACAGATACGCAGTATTTT. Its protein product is CASSFWDSYTDTQYF.

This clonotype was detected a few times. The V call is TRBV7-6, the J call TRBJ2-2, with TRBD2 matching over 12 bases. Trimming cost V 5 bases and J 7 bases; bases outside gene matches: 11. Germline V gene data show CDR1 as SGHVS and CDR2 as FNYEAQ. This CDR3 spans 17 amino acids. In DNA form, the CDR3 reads TGTGCCAGCAGCCCAGCGGGATCGACTAGCGGGAGCGGGGAGCTGTTTTTT. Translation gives CASSPAGSTSGSGELFF.

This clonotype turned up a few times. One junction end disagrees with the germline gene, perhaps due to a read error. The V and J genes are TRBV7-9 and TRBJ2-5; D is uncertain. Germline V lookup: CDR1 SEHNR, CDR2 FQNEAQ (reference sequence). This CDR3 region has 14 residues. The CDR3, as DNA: TGTGCCGGCAGCTTAAATATCGGCCAAGAGACCCAGTACTTC. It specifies CAGSLNIGQETQYF.

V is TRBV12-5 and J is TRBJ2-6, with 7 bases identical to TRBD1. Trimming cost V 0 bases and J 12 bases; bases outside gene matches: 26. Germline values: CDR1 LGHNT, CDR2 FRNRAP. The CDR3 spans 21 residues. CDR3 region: CASGLVLGGRAPSFNHSVLTF. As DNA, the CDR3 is TGTGCTAGTGGTTTGGTACTAGGGGGCAGGGCCCCATCGTTTAACCACAGCGTCCTGACTTTC.

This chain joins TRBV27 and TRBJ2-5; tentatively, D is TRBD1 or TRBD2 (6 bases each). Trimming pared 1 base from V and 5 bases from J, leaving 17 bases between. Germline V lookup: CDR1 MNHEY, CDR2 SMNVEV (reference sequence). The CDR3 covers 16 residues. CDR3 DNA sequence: TGTGCCAGCAGTTTATTTCCGGGGGCTTCTGCTGAGACCCAGTACTTC. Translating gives CASSLFPGASAETQYF.

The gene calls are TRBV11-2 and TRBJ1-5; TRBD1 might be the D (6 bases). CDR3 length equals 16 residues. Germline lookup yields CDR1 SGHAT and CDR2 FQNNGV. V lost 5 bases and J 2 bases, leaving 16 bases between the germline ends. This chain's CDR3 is CASSPWGGRGNQPQHF. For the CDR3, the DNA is TGTGCCAGCAGCCCCTGGGGGGGCAGAGGCAATCAGCCCCAGCATTTT.

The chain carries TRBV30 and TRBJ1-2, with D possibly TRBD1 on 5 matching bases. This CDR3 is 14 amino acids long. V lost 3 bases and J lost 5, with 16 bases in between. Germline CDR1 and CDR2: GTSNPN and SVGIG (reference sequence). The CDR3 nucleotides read TGTGCCTGGAGGGGCCTGACAGCGGAGTATGGCTACACCTTC. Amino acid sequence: CAWRGLTAEYGYTF. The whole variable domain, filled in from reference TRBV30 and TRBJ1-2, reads SQTIHQWPATLVQPVGSPLSLECTVEGTSNPNLYWYRQAAGRGLQLLFYSVGIGQISSEVPQNLSASRPQDRQFILSSKKLLLSDSGFYLCAWRGLTAEYGYTFGSGTRLTVV.

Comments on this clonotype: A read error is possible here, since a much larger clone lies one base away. CDR3 sequence: CASSYSGTLNPYEQFF. The DNA for the CDR3 is TGTGCCAGCAGTTACTCGGGGACACTAAACCCCTACGAGCAGTTCTTC. The J gene is TRBJ2-1, the V gene TRBV6-5, with a possible D match to TRBD1 (6 bases). The germline V gene has CDR1 MNHEY and CDR2 SVGAGI. The CDR3 contains 16 residues. Trimming shortened V by 0 bases and J by 10 bases, and 19 bases separated the two germline ends.

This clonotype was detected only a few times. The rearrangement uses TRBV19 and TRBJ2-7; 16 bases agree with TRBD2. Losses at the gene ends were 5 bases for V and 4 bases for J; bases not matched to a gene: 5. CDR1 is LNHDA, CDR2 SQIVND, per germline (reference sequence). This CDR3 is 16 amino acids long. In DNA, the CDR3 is TGTGCCAGTAGTCCGGGACTAGCGGGAGGGCTATACGAGCAGTACTTC. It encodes CASSPGLAGGLYEQYF.

CDR3 protein: CASSSDPNTEAFF. The CDR3 DNA follows: TGTGCCAGCAGCTCAGACCCGAACACTGAAGCTTTCTTT. This rearrangement joins TRBV5-4 to TRBJ1-1; D is ambiguous. Between the trimmed V and J ends, which lost 3 bases and 1 base, there was a span of 7 bases. CDR1 is SGHNT and CDR2 is YYREEE in the germline V gene (reference sequence). This CDR3 region has 13 residues.

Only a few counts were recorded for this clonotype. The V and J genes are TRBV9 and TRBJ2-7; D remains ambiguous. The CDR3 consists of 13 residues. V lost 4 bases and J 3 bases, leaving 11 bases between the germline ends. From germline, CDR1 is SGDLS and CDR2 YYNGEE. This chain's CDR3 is CASSPDGNYEQYF. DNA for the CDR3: TGTGCCAGCAGCCCAGATGGGAACTACGAGCAGTACTTC.

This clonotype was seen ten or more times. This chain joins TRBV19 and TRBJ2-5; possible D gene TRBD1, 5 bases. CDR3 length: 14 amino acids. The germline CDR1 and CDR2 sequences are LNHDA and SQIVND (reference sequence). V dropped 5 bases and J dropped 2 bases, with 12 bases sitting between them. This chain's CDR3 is CASSALDRQETQYF. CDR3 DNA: TGTGCCAGTAGTGCCCTCGACAGACAAGAGACCCAGTACTTC.

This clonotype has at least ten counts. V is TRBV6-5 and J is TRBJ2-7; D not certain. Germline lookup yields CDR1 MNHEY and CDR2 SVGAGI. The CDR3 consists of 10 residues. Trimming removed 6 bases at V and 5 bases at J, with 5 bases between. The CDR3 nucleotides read TGTGCCAGCAGCCGCAACGAGCAGTACTTC. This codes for CASSRNEQYF.